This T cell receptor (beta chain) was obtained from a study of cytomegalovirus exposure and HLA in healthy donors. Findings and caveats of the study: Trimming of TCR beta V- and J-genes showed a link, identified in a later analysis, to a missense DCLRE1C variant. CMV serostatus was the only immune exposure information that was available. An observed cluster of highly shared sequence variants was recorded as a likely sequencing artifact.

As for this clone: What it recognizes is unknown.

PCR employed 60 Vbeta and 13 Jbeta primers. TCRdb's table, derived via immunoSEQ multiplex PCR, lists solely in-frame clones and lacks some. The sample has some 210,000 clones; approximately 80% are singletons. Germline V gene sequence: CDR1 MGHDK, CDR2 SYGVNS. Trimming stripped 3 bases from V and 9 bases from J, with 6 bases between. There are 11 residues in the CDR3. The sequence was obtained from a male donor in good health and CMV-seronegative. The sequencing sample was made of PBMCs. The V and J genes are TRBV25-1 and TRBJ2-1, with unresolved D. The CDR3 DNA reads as TGTGCCAGCAGTGACCTACTTGAGCAGTTCTTC. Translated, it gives CASSDLLEQFF.